This T cell receptor beta chain was identified in a study of blood T cell repertoires in COVID-19. Recovered Cohort 3 donors showed two negative PCRs, clearance, or symptom resolution. Measured with immunoSEQ multiplex PCR; TCRdb has only the in-frame clones, and not every one. Of 250,000 to 350,000 clones in the sample, more than 75% were seen once. The germline CDR1 and CDR2 sequences are SGHTA and FQGNSA. CDR3 size: 14 residues. Losses at the gene ends were 1 base for V and 3 bases for J; bases not matched to a gene: 1. The specimen was PBMCs or T cells enriched from blood (not recorded which). This receptor was identified in a young woman who had recovered from COVID-19. This sequence joins TRBV7-2 and TRBJ2-7; 9 bases agree with TRBD1. The CDR3 here is CASSLGGQGYEQYF. Here the CDR3 DNA reads TGTGCCAGCAGCTTAGGGGGACAGGGCTACGAGCAGTACTTC. Full variable domain (rest looked up from reference TRBV7-2 and TRBJ2-7): GAGVSQSPSNKVTEKGKDVELRCDPISGHTALYWYRQSLGQGLEFLIYFQGNSAPDKSGLPSDRFSAERTGGSVSTLTIQRTQQEDSAVYLCASSLGGQGYEQYFGPGTRLTVT.